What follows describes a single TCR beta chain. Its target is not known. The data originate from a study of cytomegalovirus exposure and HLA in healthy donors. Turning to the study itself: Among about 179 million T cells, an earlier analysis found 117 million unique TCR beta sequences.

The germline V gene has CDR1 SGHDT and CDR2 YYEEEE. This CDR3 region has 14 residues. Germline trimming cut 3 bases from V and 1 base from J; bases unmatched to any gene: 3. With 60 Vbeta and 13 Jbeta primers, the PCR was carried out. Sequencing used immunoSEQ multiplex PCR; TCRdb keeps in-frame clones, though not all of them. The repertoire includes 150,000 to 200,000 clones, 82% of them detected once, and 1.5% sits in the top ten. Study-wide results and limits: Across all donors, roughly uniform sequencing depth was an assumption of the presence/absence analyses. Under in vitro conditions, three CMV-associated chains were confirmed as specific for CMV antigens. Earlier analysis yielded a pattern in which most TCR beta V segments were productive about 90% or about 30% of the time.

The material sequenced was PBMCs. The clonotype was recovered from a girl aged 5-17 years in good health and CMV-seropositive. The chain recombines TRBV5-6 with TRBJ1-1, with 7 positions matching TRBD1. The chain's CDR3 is CASSWRGRNTEAFF. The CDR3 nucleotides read TGTGCCAGCAGCTGGAGGGGGCGGAACACTGAAGCTTTCTTT.